This entry is about one TCR beta chain. This record comes from a study of blood T cell repertoires in COVID-19. For the study at large: Collection of acute and convalescent COVID-19 samples took place in the United States, Italy and Spain.

V shed 5 bases and J shed 6 bases, with 8 bases lying between them. Germline lookup yields CDR1 DFQATT and CDR2 SNEGSKA (reference sequence). CDR3 length: 11 amino acids. Sequencing was performed with immunoSEQ multiplex PCR; in TCRdb, only in-frame clones are kept and a portion is missing. The profile shows tens of thousands of clones, 75% to 90% of them singletons. The sequence came from a man in his 70s with acute or convalescent COVID-19. The rearrangement links TRBV20-1 to TRBJ2-1; possibly TRBD2 for D (6 bases). Input material: peripheral blood. CDR3 sequence reads: CSADGGNEQFF. In DNA form, the CDR3 reads TGCAGTGCTGACGGGGGCAATGAGCAGTTCTTC.